This is a list of T cell receptor beta chains from one sample in a study of CD8 T cells in Susac syndrome. TCRdb processed the immunoSEQ multiplex PCR reads anew with MiXCR; each CDR3 protein has one entry. The table records some 150,000 distinct CDR3 sequences, about 95% of them present only once. The sequenced sample was CD4+ T cells from PBMCs. The origin of the receptors is a human donor with Susac syndrome. The CDR3 runs from the conserved cysteine through the conserved F or W. A D gene is named only where the DNA matches it firmly. Not every row has a clone size; where given, it reads once, few, many or a size class.

>TRBV11-2|TRBJ2-5|TRBD2|-
TGTGCCAGCAGCTTAGGTCTGGGAACTAGCGTCCAAGAGACCCAGTACTTC
CASSLGLGTSVQETQYF
>TRBV12-3/TRBV12-4|TRBJ1-1|TRBD1|-
TGTGCCAGCAGTTTGGAGACAGGGGTGAGGAACACTGAAGCTTTCTTT
CASSLETGVRNTEAFF
>TRBV14|TRBJ2-2|-|-
TGTGCCAGCAGCCAAGATTTTGGGTGGAGGGACACCGGGGAGCTGTTTTTT
CASSQDFGWRDTGELFF
>TRBV11-2|TRBJ2-6|-|-
TGTGCCAGCAGCTTCGGGGTCGGGGCCAACGTCCTGACTTTC
CASSFGVGANVLTF
>TRBV7-9|TRBJ2-3|-|-
TGTGCCAGCAGCCAACTCAGTACAGATACGCAGTATTTT
CASSQLSTDTQYF
>TRBV7-2|TRBJ1-6|-|-
TGTGCCAGCAGCGCCTCAGGGAAGGGAACCTATAATTCACCCCTCCACTTT
CASSASGKGTYNSPLHF
>TRBV18|TRBJ2-1|-|few
TGTGCCAGCTCACCACGGAATGAGCAGTTCTTC
CASSPRNEQFF
>TRBV20-1|TRBJ1-4|-|-
TGCAGTGCCCGAGAGCAGTTTAATGAAAAACTGTTTTTT
CSAREQFNEKLFF
>TRBV18|TRBJ2-5|-|few
TGTGCCAGCTCACCCCTTCGGGAGACCCAGTACTTC
CASSPLRETQYF
>TRBV15|TRBJ2-2|-|-
TGTGCCACCAGCGGCGGACATTCGATGCCCGGGGAGCTGTTTTTT
CATSGGHSMPGELFF
>TRBV7-9|TRBJ2-1|-|-
TGTGCCAGCCTATTTCAAGGGGTCGAGGTTGAGCAGTTCTTC
CASLFQGVEVEQFF
>TRBV5-4|TRBJ2-3|TRBD1|-
TGTGCCAGCAGCGGGGGGACAGGGGAGGCAGATACGCAGTATTTT
CASSGGTGEADTQYF
>TRBV20-1|TRBJ2-6|-|once
TGCAGTGCTAGCCCTGGGGCCAACGTCCTGACTTTC
CSASPGANVLTF
>TRBV7-9|TRBJ2-2|TRBD1|-
TGTGCCAGCAGCATCAGGACAGGCCTGAACACCGGGGAGCTGTTTTTT
CASSIRTGLNTGELFF
>TRBV5-1|TRBJ2-3|TRBD2|-
TGCGCCAGCAGCAGTTCTAGCGGAGATACGCAGTATTTT
CASSSSSGDTQYF
>TRBV6-4|TRBJ2-7|-|-
TGTGCCCGGACTGGGGGAACCTACGAGCAGTACTTC
CARTGGTYEQYF
>TRBV4-1|TRBJ1-5|-|once
TGCGCCAGCAGCCAAAGGCTAGGAGGCAATCAGCCCCAGCATTTT
CASSQRLGGNQPQHF
>TRBV24-1|TRBJ2-7|TRBD1|-
TGTGCCACCAGTCCAGGGACAGGGAAAAACGAGCAGTACTTC
CATSPGTGKNEQYF
>TRBV25-1|TRBJ1-6|-|-
TGTGCCAGCCTACCACCGGGACACAACCTTAATTCACCCCTCCACTTT
CASLPPGHNLNSPLHF
>TRBV3-1|TRBJ1-1|TRBD1|-
TGTGCCAGCAGCCTTAGACAGGGGGCTGTAACTGAAGCTTTCTTT
CASSLRQGAVTEAFF
>TRBV6-5|TRBJ2-7|TRBD1|once
TGTGCCAGCAGGAGACAGGGACCCTACGAGCAGTACTTC
CASRRQGPYEQYF
>TRBV9|TRBJ2-1|-|-
TGTGCCAGCAGCGTCCGGGGCCCTTCCTCCTACAATGAGCAGTTCTTC
CASSVRGPSSYNEQFF
>TRBV12-3/TRBV12-4|TRBJ2-5|-|-
TGTGCCAGCAGTTCACACCAGGGATTCGGGGAGACCCAGTACTTC
CASSSHQGFGETQYF
>TRBV29-1|TRBJ1-2|-|-
TGCAGCGTTCGGGGATCCTATGGCTACACCTTC
CSVRGSYGYTF
>TRBV20-1|TRBJ2-5|-|few
TGCAGTGCTAGAACGGGGCAAGAGACCCAGTACTTC
CSARTGQETQYF
>TRBV3-1|TRBJ1-2|-|-
TGTGCCAGCAGCCAAGACCACAGGTTTTTTAACTATGGCTACACCTTC
CASSQDHRFFNYGYTF
>TRBV7-3|TRBJ2-3|-|-
TGTGCCAGCAGCTCGACAGGTACAGATACGCAGTATTTT
CASSSTGTDTQYF
>TRBV29-1|TRBJ2-5|-|-
TGCAGTGTGACGGGCGGTCAAGAGACCCAGTACTTC
CSVTGGQETQYF
>TRBV6-6|TRBJ1-2|-|-
TGTGCCAGCATGGTCAACTGGGGCTACACCTTC
CASMVNWGYTF